This T cell receptor beta chain was recorded in a study of T-cell memory formation after mild COVID-19. Study-wide findings and caveats: The finding that pre-infection memory included some responding clones suggested that cross-reactive memory joined.

TCRdb analysed the 5' RACE reads with MiXCR anew, one entry per CDR3 protein. The table records 150,000 or so distinct CDR3 sequences, around a tenth of them present only once. This CDR3 contains 15 residues. Per the germline V gene, CDR1 is LGHNA and CDR2 is YNFKEQ. Trimming stripped 0 bases from V and 2 bases from J, with 11 bases between. Remarks on this clonotype: Its antigen is unidentified.

Sequencing was done on a sample of PBMCs or a T cell subset sorted from them (not recorded which). The rearrangement joins TRBV4-2 to TRBJ2-7; possible D gene TRBD1, 5 bases. This clonotype was obtained from a man aged 18-30 years who had mild COVID-19 (a few samples of this study predate the infection). Cell type and time point are not known. The CDR3 DNA sequence: TGTGCCAGCAGCCAAGACCGGCAGGGCCCCTACGAGCAGTACTTC. Residues: CASSQDRQGPYEQYF.